This T cell receptor (beta chain) was obtained from a study of cytomegalovirus exposure and HLA in healthy donors. Study-level points and caveats: The study listed some 160 cytomegalovirus-associated TCR beta chains. Earlier results showed most TCR beta V segments being productive about 87% or about 30% of the time.

Points on this clone: The antigen remains unidentified.

Losses at the gene ends were 1 base for V and 4 bases for J; bases not matched to a gene: 12. The CDR3 is 18 residues long. Germline CDR1 and CDR2: MGHRA and YSYEKL. PCR involved 60 Vbeta and 13 Jbeta primers. Measured with immunoSEQ multiplex PCR; TCRdb has only the in-frame clones, and not every one. The table lists around 150,000 clones, over 60% of them singletons. This receptor was identified in a man over 45 in good health and CMV-seropositive. Input material: PBMCs. The chain combines TRBV4-1 with TRBJ2-2, with TRBD1 matching over 7 bases. CDR3 in DNA: TGCGCCAGCAGCCAAGTACTTCTCCGACAGGGCGGCACCGGGGAGCTGTTTTTT. It translates to CASSQVLLRQGGTGELFF.